Presented here are 21 T cell receptor beta chains from one specimen sequenced in a study of blood T cell repertoires in COVID-19. Method: immunoSEQ multiplex PCR; TCRdb's copy keeps in-frame clones and lacks some. Here the sample spans roughly 5,000 clones, about 89% being singletons. Sequencing input: peripheral blood. Every receptor here comes from a human donor in a cohort sampled during active COVID-19.

The chain links TRBV30 to TRBJ2-2; D might be TRBD2 (8 bases). Between the trimmed V and J ends, which lost 4 bases and 7 bases, there was a span of 19 bases. CDR3 length: 15 amino acids. Germline loops: CDR1 GTSNPN, CDR2 SVGIG (reference sequence). CDR3 DNA sequence: TGTGCCTGGAAGGGGGCTAGCGGGTTTGGCGGGGAGCTGTTTTTT. Amino acid sequence: CAWKGASGFGGELFF.

This clone was detected once. The rearrangement joins TRBV5-6 to TRBJ2-1, with a possible D match to TRBD1 (5 bases). V lost 2 bases and J lost 1, with 7 bases in between. Germline V gives CDR1 SGHDT, CDR2 YYEEEE. This CDR3 contains 14 residues. The CDR3 here is CASSFRQSYNEQFF. CDR3 nucleotide sequence: TGTGCCAGCAGCTTCAGACAGTCCTACAATGAGCAGTTCTTC. Full variable domain (remainder filled in from reference TRBV5-6 and TRBJ2-1): DAGVTQSPTHLIKTRGQQVTLRCSPKSGHDTVSWYQQALGQGPQFIFQYYEEEERQRGNFPDRFSGHQFPNYSSELNVNALLLGDSALYLCASSFRQSYNEQFFGPGTRLTVL.

The rearrangement joins TRBV4-3 to TRBJ1-5; D is perhaps TRBD1 (6 bases). CDR1 is LGHNA and CDR2 is YSLEER in the germline V gene. Trimming stripped 2 bases from V and 5 bases from J, with 10 bases between. CDR3 length: 14 residues. Here the CDR3 reads CASSQWAGDQPQHF. The CDR3 nucleotides are TGCGCCAGCAGCCAATGGGCAGGGGATCAGCCCCAGCATTTT.

V gene TRBV28 combines with J gene TRBJ2-6, with D hard to call. CDR1 is MDHEN, CDR2 SYDVKM, per germline. This CDR3 has 16 amino acids. Deletions cut 3 bases from V and 0 bases from J, with 9 bases between. CDR3 coding DNA: TGTGCCAGCAGTTTGTGGGCATTCTCTGGGGCCAACGTCCTGACTTTC. Protein: CASSLWAFSGANVLTF.

The rearrangement joins TRBV5-5 to TRBJ2-3; 12 positions match TRBD1. V shed 4 bases and J 7 bases; nucleotides not matched to a gene: 10. Germline V gives CDR1 SGHKS, CDR2 YYEKEE (reference sequence). The CDR3 totals 16 residues. Here the CDR3 DNA reads TGTGCCAGCAGCGGGATCGGGACAGGGGGCGAAAATACGCAGTATTTT. Residues: CASSGIGTGGENTQYF.

The chain recombines TRBV18 with TRBJ1-1; no reliable D call. Between the trimmed V and J ends, which lost 4 bases and 0 bases, there was a span of 6 bases. Germline V gene data show CDR1 as KGHSH and CDR2 as LQKENI. This CDR3 has 13 residues. The CDR3 sequence is CASSLNMNTEAFF. CDR3 DNA: TGTGCCAGCTCACTAAACATGAACACTGAAGCTTTCTTT.

The chain combines TRBV6-2 or TRBV6-3 with TRBJ1-2; D gene uncertain. Trimming pared 6 bases from V and 8 bases from J, leaving 25 bases between. Germline V gene data show CDR1 as MNHEY and CDR2 as SVGEGT. The CDR3 extends over 16 amino acids. The CDR3 spells CASSLSLPDKTRGYTF. The CDR3 DNA is TGTGCCAGCAGCCTGTCCCTCCCTGACAAAACGCGAGGCTACACCTTC.

The rearrangement joins TRBV20-1 to TRBJ2-7; D gene ambiguous. With 3 bases removed from V and 6 bases from J, the gap between germline ends came to 15 bases. This CDR3 has 13 residues. Germline V gene lookup returns CDR1 DFQATT and CDR2 SNEGSKA (reference sequence). The CDR3 here is CSASPSAALEQYF. For the CDR3, the DNA is TGCAGTGCTAGTCCATCGGCGGCTCTCGAGCAGTACTTC.

The CDR3 DNA reads TGCGCCAGCAGCCAAGAAATGGGGCCCCTCAACTCCTACGAGCAGTACTTC. Protein product: CASSQEMGPLNSYEQYF. The chain employs TRBV4-1 and TRBJ2-7; a possible D gene is TRBD1 (5 bases). The CDR3 is made up of 17 amino acids. With 0 bases removed from V and 0 bases from J, the gap between germline ends came to 15 bases. Germline values: CDR1 MGHRA, CDR2 YSYEKL.

This chain joins TRBV10-3 and TRBJ2-1; 9 bases align to TRBD2. Germline V CDR1 and CDR2: ENHRY, SYGVKD. The trim removed 0 bases at V and 9 bases at J, leaving 3 bases unmatched. The CDR3 covers 14 residues. CDR3 sequence: CAISESPAGGEQFF. The CDR3 nucleotides read TGTGCCATCAGTGAGTCGCCAGCGGGAGGTGAGCAGTTCTTC.

CDR3 protein: CSGGTQGGELFF. DNA of the CDR3: TGCAGCGGCGGTACCCAGGGCGGGGAGCTGTTTTTT. This chain uses TRBV29-1 with TRBJ2-2; D may be TRBD1 (5 bases). V was trimmed by 7 bases and J by 7 bases, leaving 13 bases between them. The CDR3 totals 12 residues. In germline, CDR1 is SQVTM, CDR2 ANQGSEA.

CDR3: CASSTAHGGPFPLQQYF. The CDR3 coding sequence is TGTGCCAGCAGTACAGCCCACGGGGGGCCCTTTCCTCTACAGCAGTACTTC. The V call is TRBV6-2 or TRBV6-3, the J call TRBJ2-7; D may be TRBD2 (7 bases). The V gene lost 5 bases and the J gene lost 8 bases, with 28 bases spanning the gap. CDR1 is MNHEY and CDR2 is SVGEGT in the germline V gene. The CDR3 is 17 residues long.

The chain joins TRBV7-6 to TRBJ2-2, with TRBD1 identical over 7 bases. From germline, CDR1 is SGHVS and CDR2 FNYEAQ. The length of the CDR3 is 16 residues. J lost 5 bases, V lost 0 bases, and 6 bases had no gene match. The CDR3: CASSLARQGVTGELFF. CDR3 in DNA: TGTGCCAGCAGCTTAGCCCGACAGGGTGTAACCGGGGAGCTGTTTTTT.

The rearrangement joins TRBV4-3 to TRBJ2-1, with D uncertain. V was trimmed by 0 bases and J by 3 bases, leaving 12 bases between them. The CDR3 is 16 amino acids. Germline loops: CDR1 LGHNA, CDR2 YSLEER. CDR3 residues: CASSQDRGPNYNEQFF. DNA of the CDR3: TGCGCCAGCAGCCAAGATCGAGGTCCCAACTACAATGAGCAGTTCTTC.

The V and J genes are TRBV5-8 and TRBJ2-2, with D possibly matching TRBD2 (6 bases). V lost 1 base and J 4 bases, leaving 8 bases between the germline ends. The CDR3 has 14 residues. Per germline, CDR1 SGHTS and CDR2 YDEGEE. Here the CDR3 reads CASSLIGGTGELFF. The CDR3 DNA follows: TGTGCCAGCAGCTTGATCGGGGGCACCGGGGAGCTGTTTTTT.

The chain uses TRBV6-2 or TRBV6-3 and TRBJ1-1; 7 nucleotides agree with TRBD1. With 6 bases clipped from V and 11 bases from J, the junction kept 9 bases outside the gene matches. There are 12 residues in the CDR3. Germline CDR1 and CDR2: MNHEY and SVGEGT. This chain's CDR3 is CASSPRDREAFF. The CDR3, as DNA: TGTGCCAGCAGCCCCAGAGACAGGGAGGCTTTCTTT.

The rearrangement links TRBV6-5 to TRBJ1-2; tentatively, D is TRBD1 (6 bases). The germline V and J ends were trimmed by 11 bases and 7 bases, with 20 bases remaining between them. Germline CDR1 reads MNHEY; CDR2 reads SVGAGI. The CDR3 consists of 13 residues. The CDR3 loop reads CAGAGGGGTGYTF. The CDR3 nucleotides are TGTGCCGGTGCCGGAGGGGGGGGGACTGGCTACACCTTC.

The chain couples TRBV13 to TRBJ2-7; weak D call: TRBD1 (5 bases). The germline V gene has CDR1 PRHDT and CDR2 FYEKMQ (reference sequence). V was pared by 1 base and J by 5 bases, with 9 bases between. This CDR3 spans 13 amino acids. For the CDR3, the DNA is TGTGCCAGCAGCTTAGATATAGGGGACGAGCAGTACTTC. It codes for CASSLDIGDEQYF.

V gene TRBV4-1 combines with J gene TRBJ1-2, with a tentative D call TRBD1 (6 bases). The V and J ends lost 4 bases and 4 bases respectively, with 22 bases between them. The CDR3 is 17 residues long. Germline loops: CDR1 MGHRA, CDR2 YSYEKL. As DNA, the CDR3 is TGCGCCAGCAGCCCCGGGACACCCCTGTTGAGCGCCTATGGCTACACCTTC. Translation: CASSPGTPLLSAYGYTF.

V and J are TRBV6-2 or TRBV6-3 and TRBJ2-7, with 7 positions matching TRBD1. The germline CDR1 and CDR2 sequences are MNHEY and SVGEGT. With 3 bases clipped from V and 3 bases from J, the junction kept 5 bases outside the gene matches. This CDR3 is built from 14 residues. For the CDR3, the DNA is TGTGCCAGCAGTTATCAGACAGGGCTCTACGAGCAGTACTTC. Its protein is CASSYQTGLYEQYF.

V usage is TRBV7-9 and J usage is TRBJ1-5, with D possibly being TRBD1 (6 bases). With 5 bases removed from V and 6 bases from J, the gap between germline ends came to 17 bases. Germline assignment: CDR1 SEHNR and CDR2 FQNEAQ (reference sequence). The CDR3 length is 15 residues. CDR3 in DNA: TGTGCCAGCAGCGCTCTAGGGGGGGCCGGTCAGCCCCAGCATTTT. Its protein product is CASSALGGAGQPQHF.